This TCR beta chain was retrieved from a study of identical twins. TCRdb itself ran the 5' RACE reads through MiXCR, one entry per CDR3 protein. The table includes approximately 550,000 distinct CDR3 sequences, approximately 20% detected once. The CDR3 runs 16 residues. Germline loops: CDR1 MNHEY, CDR2 SMNVEV (reference sequence). V lost 3 bases and J 0 bases, leaving 13 bases between the germline ends. This clonotype was seen only a few times. Its specificity is not known. General study points: Twins' surplus sharing was weaker for beta out-of-frame sequences. Fewer insertions were carried by abundant cord blood beta clonotypes, but none was seen in memory repertoires.

The sample also formed part of further work on yellow fever vaccine responses in identical twins.

The rearrangement uses TRBV27 and TRBJ2-3; TRBD1 is a possible D gene (5 bases). Sequencing input: CD4+ T cells sorted from blood. The source is a woman younger than 35 in good health. The CDR3: CASSLGQTSSTDTQYF. CDR3 in DNA: TGTGCCAGCAGTTTGGGGCAGACTTCTAGCACAGATACGCAGTATTTT.